This T cell receptor beta chain was identified in a study of response to subunit inactivated influenza vaccine. TCRdb ran MiXCR on the RT-PCR reads and lists one entry per CDR3 protein. The sample holds over 800,000 distinct CDR3 sequences, 21% seen once. This CDR3 has 16 residues. Germline values: CDR1 SGDLS, CDR2 YYNGEE. V was cut by 0 bases and J by 8 bases, with 18 bases left in between. This clonotype was found a few times. The chain joins TRBV9 to TRBJ2-1, with D perhaps matching TRBD2 (7 bases). The TCR comes from a man aged 50 to 60 who received an inactivated influenza vaccine. The specimen was PBMCs from blood, collected less than 6 days after vaccination. The CDR3 DNA sequence: TGTGCCAGCAGCGTAGACTCCTGGACTAGGGGGGATGAGCAGTTCTTC. The encoded protein is CASSVDSWTRGDEQFF.